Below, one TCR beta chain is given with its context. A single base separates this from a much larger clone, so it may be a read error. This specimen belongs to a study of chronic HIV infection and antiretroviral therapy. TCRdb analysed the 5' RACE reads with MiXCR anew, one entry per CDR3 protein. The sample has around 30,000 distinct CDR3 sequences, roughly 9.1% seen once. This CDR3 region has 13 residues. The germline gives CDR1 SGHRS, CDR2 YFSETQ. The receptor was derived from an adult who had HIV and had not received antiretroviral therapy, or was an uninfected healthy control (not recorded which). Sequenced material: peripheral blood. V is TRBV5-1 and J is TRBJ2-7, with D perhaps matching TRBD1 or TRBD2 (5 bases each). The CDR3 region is CVSSLGLGGEQYF. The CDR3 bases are TGCGTCAGCAGCTTGGGGCTAGGAGGCGAGCAGTACTTC. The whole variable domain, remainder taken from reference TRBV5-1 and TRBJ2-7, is KAGVTQTPRYLIKTRGQQVTLSCSPISGHRSVSWYQQTPGQGLQFLFEYFSETQRNKGNFPGRFSGRQFSNSRSEMNVSTLELGDSALYLCVSSLGLGGEQYFGPGTRLTVT.